The 8 T cell receptor beta chains below all came from one sample that was sequenced in a study of CD8 T cells in Susac syndrome. RNA, at about 0.45 to 1 ug, was reverse transcribed with random hexamers. Each CDR3 protein is one row after TCRdb ran MiXCR on the immunoSEQ multiplex PCR reads. Here the sample spans 71,000 or so distinct CDR3 sequences, just over 90% being singletons. What was sequenced was CD4+ T cells from PBMCs. These receptors all stem from a human donor with Susac syndrome.

This chain uses TRBV10-3 with TRBJ1-2; D unclear. CDR1 is ENHRY and CDR2 is SYGVKD in the germline V gene. This CDR3 spans 10 amino acids. V lost 11 bases and J lost 4, with 8 bases in between. CDR3 sequence (DNA): TGTGCCTCCGGAGGCTATGGCTACACCTTC. Its protein is CASGGYGYTF.

The chain employs TRBV6-1 and TRBJ1-2; no clear D gene. Germline CDR1 reads MNHNS; CDR2 reads SASEGT. V was pared by 2 bases and J by 7 bases, with 11 bases between. The CDR3 runs to 13 residues. The chain's CDR3 is CASSELIGSGYTF. The DNA for the CDR3 is TGTGCCAGCAGTGAATTAATTGGTTCTGGCTACACCTTC.

The chain employs TRBV20-1 and TRBJ1-1; 7 nucleotides align to TRBD1. The CDR3 is 14 amino acids. After removal of 5 bases from V and 7 bases from J, the junction contained 13 bases not matched to a gene. In germline, CDR1 is DFQATT, CDR2 SNEGSKA (reference sequence). DNA for the CDR3: TGCAGTGCTGGAGCTCTTGGTGGGACAGATGAAGCTTTCTTT. Protein sequence: CSAGALGGTDEAFF.

The V and J genes are TRBV18 and TRBJ1-5, with TRBD1 identical over 9 bases. V lost 4 bases, J lost 3 bases, and 4 bases stayed unmatched. CDR3 length: 15 amino acids. Germline lookup yields CDR1 KGHSH and CDR2 LQKENI. In DNA, the CDR3 is TGTGCCAGCTCACGGACAGGGGCACTCAATCAGCCCCAGCATTTT. This encodes CASSRTGALNQPQHF.

This clonotype was detected only a few times. The chain recombines TRBV25-1 with TRBJ2-7; TRBD1 is a possible D gene (5 bases). The CDR3 is 12 residues long. V was pared by 8 bases and J by 3 bases, with 11 bases between. From germline, CDR1 is MGHDK and CDR2 SYGVNS. Here the CDR3 reads CASGNRFYEQYF. The DNA for the CDR3 is TGTGCCAGCGGTAACAGGTTCTACGAGCAGTACTTC.

The V call is TRBV2, the J call TRBJ2-7, with 9 bases identical to TRBD1. CDR1 and CDR2 from the germline V gene are SNHLY and FYNNEI. V was pared by 6 bases and J by 0 bases, with 6 bases of the junction left unmatched. CDR3 length: 15 amino acids. Here the CDR3 DNA reads TGTGCCAGCAGCGTCGACAGGGGGAGCTCCTACGAGCAGTACTTC. Protein sequence: CASSVDRGSSYEQYF.

The gene calls are TRBV20-1 and TRBJ2-3; 10 bases are shared with TRBD1. Trimming took 4 bases from V and 5 from J; bases not matched to a gene: 27. In germline, CDR1 is DFQATT, CDR2 SNEGSKA (reference sequence). CDR3 length: 21 amino acids. This chain's CDR3 is CSATSFRDRGQDYRSGDTQYF. In DNA form, the CDR3 reads TGCAGTGCTACATCATTCCGGGACAGGGGACAGGACTACCGTTCGGGAGATACGCAGTATTTT.

This clonotype was detected once. The rearrangement links TRBV6-5 to TRBJ2-3; no firm D call. The CDR3 spans 14 residues. V lost 0 bases to trimming and J lost 1 base, with 5 bases between them. Germline-derived CDR1 and CDR2 are MNHEY and SVGAGI. The DNA for the CDR3 is TGTGCCAGCAGTTACTCCCGGGGCACAGATACGCAGTATTTT. Protein: CASSYSRGTDTQYF.